This entry lists 19 T cell receptor beta chains sequenced from one sample in a study of shared clonotypes between healthy human individuals. TCRdb's table, derived via immunoSEQ multiplex PCR, lists solely in-frame clones and lacks some. The repertoire consists of some 2,400,000 clones, with around 95% occurring once and the leading ten covering roughly 0.13%. Sequences were obtained from naive CD4+ T cells sorted from blood. Noted subset: CD45RA+ positively selected. These receptors came from a man between 18 and 29 years old in good health.

The chain has TRBV5-4 and TRBJ2-1, with 15 bases that match TRBD2. Losses at the gene ends were 0 bases for V and 10 bases for J; bases not matched to a gene: 2. This CDR3 is 15 amino acids long. Germline V gene sequence: CDR1 SGHNT, CDR2 YYREEE (reference sequence). CDR3 bases: TGTGCCAGCAGCTTGGCCGGGACTAGCGGGAGGGAGCAGTTCTTC. Translation gives CASSLAGTSGREQFF.

The chain links TRBV7-2 to TRBJ1-6, with a possible D match to TRBD1 (6 bases). V lost 5 bases to trimming and J lost 6 bases, with 17 bases between them. Germline values: CDR1 SGHTA, CDR2 FQGNSA. The CDR3 extends over 16 amino acids. The CDR3 bases are TGTGCCAGCAGCCCTGAGGCAGGAGGGGGTAATTCACCCCTCCACTTT. As protein: CASSPEAGGGNSPLHF.

The V call is TRBV19, the J call TRBJ1-5; weak D call: TRBD1 (6 bases). This CDR3 region has 17 residues. In germline, CDR1 is LNHDA, CDR2 SQIVND (reference sequence). V lost 1 base to trimming and J lost 1 base, with 14 bases between them. The CDR3 nucleotides read TGTGCCAGTAGTATAGGAAGGCAGGGGACAAGCAATCAGCCCCAGCATTTT. This gives the protein CASSIGRQGTSNQPQHF.

The chain employs TRBV7-9 and TRBJ2-3, with TRBD2 matching over 8 bases. CDR1 is SEHNR and CDR2 is FQNEAQ in the germline V gene (reference sequence). This CDR3 contains 17 residues. V gave up 1 base and J gave up 0 bases; unmatched junction bases: 6. The CDR3 coding sequence is TGTGCCAGCAGCTTAGGAATAGCGGGGACTAGCACAGATACGCAGTATTTT. Protein product: CASSLGIAGTSTDTQYF.

The gene calls are TRBV6-6 and TRBJ1-4; no firm D call. The CDR3 has 12 residues. V was cut by 8 bases and J by 8 bases, with 12 bases left in between. The germline CDR1 and CDR2 sequences are MNHNY and SVGAGI (reference sequence). In DNA form, the CDR3 reads TGTGCCAGCCACCACCGTGCGGAAAAACTGTTTTTT. Translating it yields CASHHRAEKLFF.

The chain has TRBV6-5 and TRBJ2-1, with 9 bases lining up with TRBD2. Losses at the gene ends were 6 bases for V and 3 bases for J; bases not matched to a gene: 6. Germline V lookup: CDR1 MNHEY, CDR2 SVGAGI. This CDR3 contains 15 residues. The CDR3 DNA reads TGTGCCAGCAGCCGAAGCGGGGGGCACTACAATGAGCAGTTCTTC. Translated, it gives CASSRSGGHYNEQFF.

The chain joins TRBV6-1 to TRBJ1-1; the match to TRBD1 covers 7 bases. This CDR3 is built from 14 residues. The junction had 5 bases not matched to a gene; V was cut back by 7 bases and J by 0 bases. Germline values: CDR1 MNHNS, CDR2 SASEGT. The DNA for the CDR3 is TGTGCCAGCACGTACAGGGGTATGAACACTGAAGCTTTCTTT. It specifies CASTYRGMNTEAFF.

The chain links TRBV5-8 to TRBJ2-5; D is possibly TRBD2 (5 bases). Germline V gene lookup returns CDR1 SGHTS and CDR2 YDEGEE. CDR3 size: 13 residues. V was cut by 6 bases and J by 5 bases, with 14 bases left in between. CDR3 protein: CASTTLWRETQYF. For the CDR3, the DNA is TGTGCCAGCACCACGCTGTGGAGGGAGACCCAGTACTTC.

The chain is built from TRBV7-8 and TRBJ1-6, with D perhaps TRBD1 (5 bases). Trimming removed 5 bases at V and 9 bases at J, with 14 bases between. CDR1 and CDR2 (germline): SGHVS, FQNEAQ. This CDR3 is built from 14 residues. The chain's CDR3 is CASSLRDSGSPLHF. DNA for the CDR3: TGTGCCAGCAGCCTGAGGGACTCAGGTTCACCCCTCCACTTT. The entire variable domain, with the rest obtained from reference TRBV7-8 and TRBJ1-6, is as follows: GAGVSQSPRYKVAKRGQDVALRCDPISGHVSLFWYQQALGQGPEFLTYFQNEAQLDKSGLPSDRFFAERPEGSVSTLKIQRTQQEDSAVYLCASSLRDSGSPLHFGNGTRLTVT.

V gene TRBV23-1 combines with J gene TRBJ2-7; no clear D gene. TRBV23-1 is an ORF, with its function uncertain. The CDR3 length is 11 residues. V was shortened by 0 bases and J by 6 bases, with 3 bases between the two germline ends. This CDR3 reads CASSQSCEQYF. DNA of the CDR3: TGCGCCAGCAGTCAATCTTGCGAGCAGTACTTC.

The chain couples TRBV11-2 to TRBJ2-1, with a tentative D call TRBD2 (6 bases). Trimming shortened V by 4 bases and J by 3 bases, and 10 bases separated the two germline ends. This CDR3 spans 14 amino acids. Germline-derived CDR1 and CDR2 are SGHAT and FQNNGV. CDR3 residues: CASSYLGGYNEQFF. For the CDR3, the DNA is TGTGCCAGCAGCTACCTGGGGGGCTACAATGAGCAGTTCTTC.

The chain carries TRBV9 and TRBJ2-1; TRBD2 might be the D (6 bases). Germline V gives CDR1 SGDLS, CDR2 YYNGEE. V was pared by 0 bases and J by 7 bases, with 14 bases between. This CDR3 has 15 residues. This CDR3 is CASSVDPGLRNEQFF. CDR3 nucleotide sequence: TGTGCCAGCAGCGTAGACCCGGGACTGAGAAATGAGCAGTTCTTC.

The DNA of the CDR3 is TGCGCCAGCAGCCCCCAGTTGGAAGGGAGAAAGCGGGCTGAAGCTTTCTTT. Translating gives CASSPQLEGRKRAEAFF. The genes are TRBV4-1 and TRBJ1-1; D is unresolved. V lost 4 bases to trimming and J lost 6 bases, with 24 bases between them. The CDR3 is 17 residues long. Germline CDR1 and CDR2: MGHRA and YSYEKL.

This clone was recorded only once. The V gene is TRBV4-3, the J gene TRBJ2-7; 7 nucleotides match TRBD1. Germline loops: CDR1 LGHNA, CDR2 YSLEER. This CDR3 is built from 15 residues. The V segment lost 0 bases and the J segment 5 bases; nucleotides outside the gene matches: 7. CDR3 sequence (DNA): TGCGCCAGCAGCCAAGATCTCAAAACAGGGGACGAGCAGTACTTC. It translates to CASSQDLKTGDEQYF.

This clone was observed a handful of times. The rearrangement uses TRBV9 and TRBJ2-2; no clear D. In germline, CDR1 is SGDLS, CDR2 YYNGEE. Trimming shortened V by 0 bases and J by 7 bases, and 7 bases separated the two germline ends. The CDR3 loop spans 13 amino acids. CDR3 sequence (DNA): TGTGCCAGCAGCGTAGTAAAGGGCGGGGAGCTGTTTTTT. Its protein product is CASSVVKGGELFF.

With respect to this clone: The CDR3 does not close with the conserved phenylalanine or tryptophan, likely indicating a read error. The chain joins TRBV2 to TRBJ2-7; TRBD1 agrees at 7 bases. The CDR3 has 14 residues. CDR1 is SNHLY and CDR2 is FYNNEI in the germline V gene. The J segment lost 4 bases and the V segment lost 5 bases, leaving 8 bases of the junction unmatched. CDR3 in DNA: TGTGCCAGCAGTCTGAATAGGGGGCTATACGAGCAGTACCTC. It translates to CASSLNRGLYEQYL.

To note about this clone: Other DNA sequences in this sample translate to the same CDR3. The rearrangement uses TRBV2 and TRBJ2-7, with 7 bases that match TRBD1. V gave up 7 bases and J gave up 5 bases; unmatched junction bases: 8. This CDR3 is 13 amino acids long. Germline V CDR1 and CDR2: SNHLY, FYNNEI. The CDR3 DNA sequence: TGTGCCAGCAATCGACAGGGAGTCGACGAGCAGTACTTC. Its protein product is CASNRQGVDEQYF.

This clone was detected only a few times. This sample includes further DNA sequences coding for the same CDR3. This chain connects TRBV11-3 to TRBJ2-3; D is uncertain. This CDR3 comprises 12 residues. The germline V and J ends were trimmed by 3 bases and 1 base, with 2 bases remaining between them. CDR1 and CDR2 from the germline V gene are SGHNT and YENEEA. The CDR3 nucleotides are TGTGCCAGCAGCTTCGGCACAGATACGCAGTATTTT. It specifies CASSFGTDTQYF.

Details on this clone: At the DNA level, this CDR3 is encoded by other sequences in the same sample as well. The chain links TRBV5-5 to TRBJ1-2; no reliable D call. Deletions cut 0 bases from V and 2 bases from J, with 2 bases between. In germline, CDR1 is SGHKS, CDR2 YYEKEE (reference sequence). The CDR3 loop spans 12 amino acids. CDR3 in amino acids: CASSLANYGYTF. CDR3 DNA sequence: TGTGCCAGCAGCTTGGCCAACTATGGCTACACCTTC.